The 13 T cell receptor beta chains given below trace back to one sample, sequenced in a study of Graves' ophthalmopathy and Graves' hyperthyroidism. RNA served as the template for amplifying TCR beta CDR3 regions. RT-PCR with HTBI primers came first, then second-round multiplex PCR. MiXCR, applied by TCRdb to the multiplex PCR reads, yields one record per CDR3 protein. The sample yields a few hundred thousand distinct CDR3 sequences, about 40% seen once. Sequenced material: peripheral blood or thyroid tissue (not recorded which). These receptors all stem from an adult man with Graves' hyperthyroidism.

This clonotype was counted a single time. V gene TRBV7-9 combines with J gene TRBJ2-7; TRBD1 agrees at 8 bases. The CDR3 runs 15 residues. Germline V gene sequence: CDR1 SEHNR, CDR2 FQNEAQ (reference sequence). V dropped 3 bases and J dropped 2; count of bases not matched to a gene: 6. The CDR3 loop reads CASSFGTGPAYEQYF. The DNA of the CDR3 is TGTGCCAGCAGCTTCGGGACAGGACCGGCCTACGAGCAGTACTTC.

This clonotype was seen many times. The chain links TRBV29-1 to TRBJ2-7, with 9 bases fitting TRBD2. Germline V gene sequence: CDR1 SQVTM, CDR2 ANQGSEA. This CDR3 has 18 amino acids. V was clipped by 0 bases and J by 0 bases; unmatched bases: 12. The CDR3 DNA reads TGCAGCGTTGAAGATCCCCAAGCGGGAGGTACCTTCTCCTACGAGCAGTACTTC. This gives the protein CSVEDPQAGGTFSYEQYF.

The sample holds a few counts of this clonotype. The chain has TRBV3-1 and TRBJ1-1; D not resolved. V shed 1 base and J shed 2 bases, with 11 bases lying between them. CDR1 LGHDT and CDR2 YNNKEL come from the germline V gene (reference sequence). This CDR3 has 15 residues. The CDR3 DNA reads as TGTGCCAGCAGCCAAGGGGGATCGGTAAACACTGAAGCTTTCTTT. The encoded protein is CASSQGGSVNTEAFF.

On this clonotype itself: Being one base from a much bigger clone, this may be a read error. CDR3 region: CASRFDGMNTEAFF. In nucleotides, the CDR3 is TGTGCCAGCCGCTTCGACGGCATGAACACTGAAGCTTTCTTT. The chain employs TRBV2 and TRBJ1-1; D remains ambiguous. The CDR3 totals 14 residues. Germline V gene sequence: CDR1 SNHLY, CDR2 FYNNEI. V was trimmed by 8 bases and J by 0 bases, leaving 13 bases between them.

The gene calls are TRBV2 and TRBJ1-1; TRBD1 is a possible D gene (5 bases). Germline values: CDR1 SNHLY, CDR2 FYNNEI. V was shortened by 4 bases and J by 8 bases, with 26 bases between the two germline ends. The CDR3 consists of 17 residues. CDR3 amino acids: CASSGLAGGANTGEAFF. CDR3 nucleotide sequence: TGTGCCAGCAGTGGACTAGCGGGAGGGGCGAACACCGGGGAAGCTTTCTTT.

The V and J genes are TRBV29-1 and TRBJ2-7; tentatively, D is TRBD2 (6 bases). The V end was cut by 8 bases, the J end by 7 bases, with 21 bases between. Germline V gene sequence: CDR1 SQVTM, CDR2 ANQGSEA. The CDR3 consists of 13 residues. CDR3 in amino acids: CSLTPGLPMEQYF. As DNA, the CDR3 is TGCAGCTTAACACCGGGACTCCCTATGGAGCAGTACTTC.

The V call is TRBV5-1, the J call TRBJ1-4; D is undetermined. This CDR3 spans 14 amino acids. The V end lost 4 bases, the J end lost 5 bases, and 12 bases lay between the germline ends. CDR1 is SGHRS, CDR2 YFSETQ, per germline. The CDR3 loop reads CASSLAGYNEKLFF. The CDR3 DNA is TGCGCCAGCAGCCTAGCGGGCTACAATGAAAAACTGTTTTTT.

As to this clonotype: A read error may explain this, as a much larger clone is one base away. The genes are TRBV7-9 and TRBJ1-4; 8 bases are a match to TRBD1. Germline CDR1 reads SEHNR; CDR2 reads FQNEAQ (reference sequence). CDR3 length equals 13 residues. J lost 13 bases, V lost 5 bases, and 9 bases had no gene match. This CDR3 reads CASSLTGEGRLFF. Written as DNA, the CDR3 is TGTGCCAGCAGCCTGACAGGGGAAGGAAGACTGTTTTTT.

On this clonotype: A much larger clone differs by one base, so this may be a read error. The V and J genes are TRBV7-2 and TRBJ2-7; TRBD1 is a possible D gene (6 bases). The CDR3 runs to 16 residues. Deletions cut 4 bases from V and 3 bases from J, with 19 bases between. Germline V gene sequence: CDR1 SGHTA, CDR2 FQGNSA. CDR3 in DNA: TGTGCCAGCAGCTCACGCAGAGGTCAGGGGATCTACGAGCAGTACTTC. Amino acid sequence: CASSSRRGQGIYEQYF.

The chain carries TRBV2 and TRBJ1-5; D uncertain. CDR3 length: 13 amino acids. Per the germline V gene, CDR1 is SNHLY and CDR2 is FYNNEI. The V and J ends lost 4 bases and 6 bases respectively, with 10 bases between them. The CDR3 protein is CASSGGLVQPQHF. The CDR3, as DNA: TGTGCCAGCAGTGGGGGTTTGGTTCAGCCCCAGCATTTT.

This clonotype turned up a few times. The rearrangement joins TRBV12-3 or TRBV12-4 to TRBJ1-1; 8 bases map to TRBD1. This CDR3 spans 14 amino acids. Losses at the gene ends were 6 bases for V and 7 bases for J; bases not matched to a gene: 10. The CDR3 reads CASSERTGRGEAFF. CDR3 DNA: TGTGCCAGCAGCGAACGGACAGGGAGGGGTGAAGCTTTCTTT.

The chain couples TRBV5-1 to TRBJ2-7; the D is unclear. The CDR3 covers 15 residues. Between the trimmed V and J ends, which lost 0 bases and 3 bases, there was a span of 13 bases. Germline V gene lookup returns CDR1 SGHRS and CDR2 YFSETQ. The CDR3 spells CASSLAPLGRYEQYF. For the CDR3, the DNA is TGCGCCAGCAGCTTGGCCCCCCTTGGGCGCTACGAGCAGTACTTC.

This clonotype was detected many times. The V call is TRBV29-1, the J call TRBJ1-5; 8 bases line up with TRBD1. The CDR3 has 12 residues. The germline V gene encodes CDR1 SQVTM and CDR2 ANQGSEA. V was pared by 5 bases and J by 8 bases, with 5 bases of the junction left unmatched. This chain's CDR3 is CSVRTGTEPQHF. The CDR3 DNA reads as TGCAGCGTTAGGACAGGGACGGAGCCCCAGCATTTT.